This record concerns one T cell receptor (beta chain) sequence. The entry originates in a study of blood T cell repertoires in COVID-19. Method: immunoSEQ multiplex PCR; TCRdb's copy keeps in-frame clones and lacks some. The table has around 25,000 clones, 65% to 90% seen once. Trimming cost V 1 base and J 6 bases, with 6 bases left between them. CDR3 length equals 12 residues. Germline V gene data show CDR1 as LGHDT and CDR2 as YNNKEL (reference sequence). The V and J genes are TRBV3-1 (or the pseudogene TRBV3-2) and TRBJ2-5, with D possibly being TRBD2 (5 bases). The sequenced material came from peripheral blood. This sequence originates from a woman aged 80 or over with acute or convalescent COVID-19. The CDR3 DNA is TGTGCCAGCAGCCAAGCGGGGAAGACCCAGTACTTC. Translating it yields CASSQAGKTQYF.